The 2 T cell receptor beta chains below were found in one sample sequenced in a study of metastatic and nonmetastatic thyroid tumors. Via MiXCR, TCRdb re-called the PCR reads. The data contain some 21,000 clones, approximately 30% of them singletons. Each patient went into thyroid surgery without having received any treatment. Sequencing input: blood. All receptors come from a female donor with papillary thyroid cancer or a benign thyroid nodule (not recorded which). Some clones in this sample may be carry-over from other donors' samples.

To note about this clone: The junction and the germline gene differ at one end; a read error may be behind it. The CDR3 DNA follows: TGTGCCAGCAACGTATGGTGGGTAGCGAATGAGCTGTTCTTC. Protein product: CASNVWWVANELFF. The chain recombines TRBV6-1 with TRBJ2-1, with a weak D call TRBD2 (5 bases). This CDR3 contains 14 residues. Germline lookup yields CDR1 MNHNS and CDR2 SASEGT.

In its sample, this clone was seen many times. The gene calls are TRBV7-2 and TRBJ2-5; 7 bases fit TRBD1. Trimming removed 4 bases from V and 5 bases from J; junction bases left unmatched: 7. Per germline, CDR1 SGHTA and CDR2 FQGNSA. This CDR3 has 14 amino acids. This CDR3 reads CASSWDRGRETQYF. In nucleotides, the CDR3 is TGTGCCAGCAGCTGGGACAGAGGTCGGGAGACCCAGTACTTC.